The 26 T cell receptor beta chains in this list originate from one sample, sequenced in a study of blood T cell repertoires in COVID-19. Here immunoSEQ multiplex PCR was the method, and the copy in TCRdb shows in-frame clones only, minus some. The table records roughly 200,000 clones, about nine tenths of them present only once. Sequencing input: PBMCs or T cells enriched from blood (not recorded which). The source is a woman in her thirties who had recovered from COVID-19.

The CDR3 DNA reads TGTGCCAGCTCCGCGGAGATAAACTATGGCTACACCTTC. As protein: CASSAEINYGYTF. The genes are TRBV2 and TRBJ1-2; D gene uncertain. The CDR3 extends over 13 amino acids. Germline CDR1 and CDR2: SNHLY and FYNNEI. Trimming pared 8 bases from V and 2 bases from J, leaving 12 bases between.

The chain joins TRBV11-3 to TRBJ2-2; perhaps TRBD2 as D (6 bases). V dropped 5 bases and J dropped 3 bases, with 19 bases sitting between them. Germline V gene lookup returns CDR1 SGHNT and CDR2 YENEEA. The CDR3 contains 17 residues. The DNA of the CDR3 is TGTGCCAGCAGCGCGGGTTCGGGACGGGAGCACACCGGGGAGCTGTTTTTT. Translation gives CASSAGSGREHTGELFF.

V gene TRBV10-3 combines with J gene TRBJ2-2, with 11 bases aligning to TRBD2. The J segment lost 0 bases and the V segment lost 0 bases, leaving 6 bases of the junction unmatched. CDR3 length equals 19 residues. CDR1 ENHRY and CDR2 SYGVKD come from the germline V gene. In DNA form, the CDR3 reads TGTGCCATCAGTGAGTCGAAACGTAGCGGGAGGGCGAACACCGGGGAGCTGTTTTTT. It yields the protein CAISESKRSGRANTGELFF.

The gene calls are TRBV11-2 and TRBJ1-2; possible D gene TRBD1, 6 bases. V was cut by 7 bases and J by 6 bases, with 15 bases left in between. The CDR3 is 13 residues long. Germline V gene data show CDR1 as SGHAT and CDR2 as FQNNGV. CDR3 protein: CASTLAGGDGYTF. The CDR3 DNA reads TGTGCCAGCACCTTGGCGGGGGGCGATGGCTACACCTTC.

The CDR3 coding sequence is TGTGCCAGCAGTGAAAGGCTAGCGGGAGTAACCGGGGAGCTGTTTTTT. This gives the protein CASSERLAGVTGELFF. This chain joins TRBV6-1 and TRBJ2-2; 10 positions agree with TRBD2. V was pared by 2 bases and J by 5 bases, with 5 bases of the junction left unmatched. CDR3 length equals 16 residues. CDR1 is MNHNS, CDR2 SASEGT, per germline.

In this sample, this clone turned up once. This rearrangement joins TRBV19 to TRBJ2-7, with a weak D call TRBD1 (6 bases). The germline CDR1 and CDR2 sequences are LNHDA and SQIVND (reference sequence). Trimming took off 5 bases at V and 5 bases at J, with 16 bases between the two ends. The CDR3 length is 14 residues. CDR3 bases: TGTGCCAGTAGTTTGACAGGCCCGAAGGACGAGCAGTACTTC. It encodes CASSLTGPKDEQYF.

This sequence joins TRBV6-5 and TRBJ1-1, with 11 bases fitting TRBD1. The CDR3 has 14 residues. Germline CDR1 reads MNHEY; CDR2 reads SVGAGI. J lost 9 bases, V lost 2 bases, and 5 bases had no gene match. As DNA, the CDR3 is TGTGCCAGCAGTTACACCGGACAGGGGGCGAAAGCTTTCTTT. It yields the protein CASSYTGQGAKAFF.

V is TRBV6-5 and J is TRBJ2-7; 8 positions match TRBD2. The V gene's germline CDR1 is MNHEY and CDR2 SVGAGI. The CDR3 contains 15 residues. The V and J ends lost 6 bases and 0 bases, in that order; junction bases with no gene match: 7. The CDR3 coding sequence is TGTGCCAGCAGCCGGGGGGGCCGGAGCTCCTACGAGCAGTACTTC. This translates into CASSRGGRSSYEQYF.

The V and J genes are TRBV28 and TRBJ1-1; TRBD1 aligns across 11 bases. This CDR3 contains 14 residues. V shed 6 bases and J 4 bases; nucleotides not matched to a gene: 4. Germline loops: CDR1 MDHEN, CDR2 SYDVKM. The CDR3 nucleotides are TGTGCCAGCAGGGACAGGGGGCCCGGCACTGAAGCTTTCTTT. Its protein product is CASRDRGPGTEAFF.

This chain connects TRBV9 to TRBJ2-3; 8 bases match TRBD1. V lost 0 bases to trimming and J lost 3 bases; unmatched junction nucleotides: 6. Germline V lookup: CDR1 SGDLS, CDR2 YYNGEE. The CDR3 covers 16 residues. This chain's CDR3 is CASSVARTGRTDTQYF. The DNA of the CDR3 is TGTGCCAGCAGCGTAGCCCGGACAGGGAGAACAGATACGCAGTATTTT.

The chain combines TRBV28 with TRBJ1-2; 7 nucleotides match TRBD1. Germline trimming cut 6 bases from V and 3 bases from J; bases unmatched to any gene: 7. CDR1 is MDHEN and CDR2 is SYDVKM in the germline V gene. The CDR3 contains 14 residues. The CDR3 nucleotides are TGTGCCAGCAGAAAAAGGGACAGCTACTATGGCTACACCTTC. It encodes CASRKRDSYYGYTF.

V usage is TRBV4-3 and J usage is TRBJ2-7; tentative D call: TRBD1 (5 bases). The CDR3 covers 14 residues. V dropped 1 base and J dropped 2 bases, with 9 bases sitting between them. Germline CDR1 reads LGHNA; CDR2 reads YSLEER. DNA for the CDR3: TGCGCCAGCAGCCAAGCGGAAGGGGCCTACGAGCAGTACTTC. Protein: CASSQAEGAYEQYF.

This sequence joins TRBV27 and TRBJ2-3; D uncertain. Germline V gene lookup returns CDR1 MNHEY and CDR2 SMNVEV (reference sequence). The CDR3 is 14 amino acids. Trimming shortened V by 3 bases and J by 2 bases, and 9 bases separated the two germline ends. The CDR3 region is CASSFGSNTDTQYF. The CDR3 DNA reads TGTGCCAGCAGTTTTGGTAGCAACACAGATACGCAGTATTTT.

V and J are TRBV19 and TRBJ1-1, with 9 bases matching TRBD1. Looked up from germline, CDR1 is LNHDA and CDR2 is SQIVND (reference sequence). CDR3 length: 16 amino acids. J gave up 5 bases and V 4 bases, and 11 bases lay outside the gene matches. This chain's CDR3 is CASSSGQGRKRTEAFF. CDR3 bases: TGTGCCAGTAGTAGTGGACAGGGGCGAAAACGGACTGAAGCTTTCTTT.

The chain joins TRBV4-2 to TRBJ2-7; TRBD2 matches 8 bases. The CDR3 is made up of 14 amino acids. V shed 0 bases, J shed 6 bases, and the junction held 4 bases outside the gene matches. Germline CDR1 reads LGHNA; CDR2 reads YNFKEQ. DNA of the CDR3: TGTGCCAGCAGCCAAGAGGGACTAGGGACCGAGCAGTACTTC. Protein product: CASSQEGLGTEQYF.

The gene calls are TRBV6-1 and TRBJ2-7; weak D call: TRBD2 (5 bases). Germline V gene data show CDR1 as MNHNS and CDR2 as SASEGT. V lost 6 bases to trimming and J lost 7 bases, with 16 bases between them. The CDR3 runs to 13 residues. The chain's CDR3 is CASSPRSRGEQYF. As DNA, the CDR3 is TGTGCCAGCAGCCCCCGGAGCCGCGGGGAGCAGTACTTC.

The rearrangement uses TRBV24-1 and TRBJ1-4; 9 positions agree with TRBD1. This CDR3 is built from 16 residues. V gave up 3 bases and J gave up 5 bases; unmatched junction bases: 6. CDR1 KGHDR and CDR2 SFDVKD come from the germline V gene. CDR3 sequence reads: CATSDHATGGNEKLFF. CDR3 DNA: TGTGCCACCAGTGATCACGCGACAGGGGGAAATGAAAAACTGTTTTTT.

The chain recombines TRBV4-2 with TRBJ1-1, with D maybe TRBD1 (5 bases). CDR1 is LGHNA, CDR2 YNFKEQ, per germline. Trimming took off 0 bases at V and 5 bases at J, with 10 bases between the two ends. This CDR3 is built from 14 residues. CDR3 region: CASSQDGGGTEAFF. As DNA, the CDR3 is TGTGCCAGCAGCCAAGATGGGGGGGGGACTGAAGCTTTCTTT.

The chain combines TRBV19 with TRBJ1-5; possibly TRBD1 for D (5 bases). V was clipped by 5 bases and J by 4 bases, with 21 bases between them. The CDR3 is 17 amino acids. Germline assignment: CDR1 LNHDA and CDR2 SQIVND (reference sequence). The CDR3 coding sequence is TGTGCCAGTAGTTTCGGCGGGGGTCCCTCGGGAAATCAGCCCCAGCATTTT. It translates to CASSFGGGPSGNQPQHF.

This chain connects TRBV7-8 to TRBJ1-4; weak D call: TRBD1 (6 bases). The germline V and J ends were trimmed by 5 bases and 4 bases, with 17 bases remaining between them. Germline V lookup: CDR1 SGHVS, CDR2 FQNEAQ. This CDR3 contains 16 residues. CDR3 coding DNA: TGTGCCAGCAGCCCTTTGGGACACAACCTTAATGAAAAACTGTTTTTT. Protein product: CASSPLGHNLNEKLFF. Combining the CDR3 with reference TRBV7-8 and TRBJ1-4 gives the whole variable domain GAGVSQSPRYKVAKRGQDVALRCDPISGHVSLFWYQQALGQGPEFLTYFQNEAQLDKSGLPSDRFFAERPEGSVSTLKIQRTQQEDSAVYLCASSPLGHNLNEKLFFGSGTQLSVL.

The CDR3 sequence is CASSISGRTNEKLFF. CDR3 DNA sequence: TGTGCCAGTAGTATTTCCGGGAGGACTAATGAAAAACTGTTTTTT. The chain recombines TRBV19 with TRBJ1-4; D call uncertain. Germline CDR1 LNHDA, CDR2 SQIVND (reference sequence). CDR3 length: 15 residues. V was pared by 3 bases and J by 2 bases, with 10 bases between.

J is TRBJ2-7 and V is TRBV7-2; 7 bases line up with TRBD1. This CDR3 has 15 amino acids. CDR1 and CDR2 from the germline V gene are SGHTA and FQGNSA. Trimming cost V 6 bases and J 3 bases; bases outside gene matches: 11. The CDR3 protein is CASRPRDSQGYEQYF. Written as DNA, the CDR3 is TGTGCCAGCAGACCTAGGGACAGTCAGGGCTACGAGCAGTACTTC.

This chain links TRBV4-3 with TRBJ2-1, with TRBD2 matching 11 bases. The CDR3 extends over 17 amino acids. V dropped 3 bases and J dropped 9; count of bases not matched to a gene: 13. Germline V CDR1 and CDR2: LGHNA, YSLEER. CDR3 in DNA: TGCGCCAGCAGCCAGGCACCTCTAGCGGGAGGAAGCAGTGAGCAGTTCTTC. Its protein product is CASSQAPLAGGSSEQFF.

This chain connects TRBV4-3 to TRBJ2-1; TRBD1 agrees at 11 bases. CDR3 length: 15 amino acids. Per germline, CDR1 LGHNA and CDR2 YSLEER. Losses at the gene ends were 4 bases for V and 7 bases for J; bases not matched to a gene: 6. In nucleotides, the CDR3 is TGCGCCAGCAGCCCCGGACAGGGGGCAGGGAATGAGCAGTTCTTC. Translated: CASSPGQGAGNEQFF.

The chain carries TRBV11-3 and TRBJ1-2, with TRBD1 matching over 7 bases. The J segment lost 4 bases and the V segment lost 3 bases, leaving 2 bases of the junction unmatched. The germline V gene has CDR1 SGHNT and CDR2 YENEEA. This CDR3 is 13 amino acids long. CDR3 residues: CASSLTGIYGYTF. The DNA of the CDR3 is TGTGCCAGCAGCTTGACAGGGATCTATGGCTACACCTTC.

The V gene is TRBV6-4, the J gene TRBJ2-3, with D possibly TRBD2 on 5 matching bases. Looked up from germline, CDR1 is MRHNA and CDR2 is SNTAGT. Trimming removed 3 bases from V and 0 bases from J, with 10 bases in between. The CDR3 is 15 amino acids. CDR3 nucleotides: TGTGCCAGCAGTGAAGACGGAGGAAGCACAGATACGCAGTATTTT. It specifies CASSEDGGSTDTQYF.